These 23 T cell receptor beta chains came from one sample sequenced in a study of early T cells in non-severe SARS-CoV-2 infection. TCRdb used MiXCR to reprocess the 5' RACE reads, holding one entry per CDR3 protein. The repertoire holds 25,000 to 35,000 distinct CDR3 sequences, with approximately 7% as singletons. The sample taken for sequencing was whole blood. The receptors were sampled from an adult who was a healthcare worker with PCR-confirmed SARS-CoV-2 infection or an uninfected control (not recorded which).

This clonotype was detected ten times or more. CDR3 loop: CSAWEGKNIQYF. CDR3 DNA sequence: TGCAGTGCTTGGGAGGGCAAAAACATTCAGTACTTC. This chain joins TRBV20-1 and TRBJ2-4; TRBD2 matches at 7 bases. J gave up 3 bases and V 5 bases, and 1 base lay outside the gene matches. CDR3 size: 12 residues. Germline V CDR1 and CDR2: DFQATT, SNEGSKA (reference sequence).

The sample holds many counts of this clonotype. The chain has TRBV20-1 and TRBJ2-7; 12 nucleotides match TRBD2. Trimming at V came to 2 bases and at J to 6 bases, leaving 8 bases not matched to a gene. The CDR3 runs to 15 residues. Germline CDR1 and CDR2: DFQATT and SNEGSKA (reference sequence). The CDR3 nucleotides read TGCAGTGCTAGACCGAAGACTAGCGGGAGTGGCGAGCAGTACTTC. Protein: CSARPKTSGSGEQYF.

In this sample, this clonotype turned up many times. The CDR3 region has the DNA TGTGCCAGCTCACGAGACAGGGGGCCGAACACCGGGGAGCTGTTTTTT. This sequence encodes CASSRDRGPNTGELFF. J is TRBJ2-2 and V is TRBV18; 10 bases line up with TRBD1. The CDR3 loop spans 16 amino acids. Germline V lookup: CDR1 KGHSH, CDR2 LQKENI. Germline trimming cut 4 bases from V and 0 bases from J; bases unmatched to any gene: 2.

In this sample, this clonotype turned up a few times. The chain has TRBV12-3 or TRBV12-4 and TRBJ2-2, with TRBD2 identical over 10 bases. CDR3 length equals 19 residues. V shed 2 bases, J shed 4 bases, and the junction held 13 bases outside the gene matches. In DNA form, the CDR3 reads TGTGCCAGCAGTTTAAGGCTAGCGGGGGCCTCAGGGGCCACCGGGGAGCTGTTTTTT. As protein: CASSLRLAGASGATGELFF.

There are many counts of this clonotype. This chain joins TRBV30 and TRBJ2-5, with 12 bases identical to TRBD2. The junction had 8 bases not matched to a gene; V was cut back by 4 bases and J by 5 bases. CDR1 is GTSNPN, CDR2 SVGIG, per germline (reference sequence). The CDR3 has 15 residues. CDR3 loop: CAWNRGLAGSETQYF. The CDR3 nucleotides are TGTGCCTGGAACCGGGGACTAGCGGGTTCTGAGACCCAGTACTTC.

This clonotype was recorded many times. This chain connects TRBV7-2 to TRBJ2-1; D gene unclear. There are 13 residues in the CDR3. Trimming shortened V by 6 bases and J by 5 bases, and 11 bases separated the two germline ends. In germline, CDR1 is SGHTA, CDR2 FQGNSA. CDR3 DNA: TGTGCCAGCAGTTGGAGCCGGAACAATGAGCAGTTCTTC. Translating it yields CASSWSRNNEQFF.

This clonotype was counted many times. This rearrangement joins TRBV18 to TRBJ2-7; 7 bases are shared with TRBD1. The CDR3 is made up of 14 amino acids. The V and J ends lost 6 bases and 2 bases, in that order; junction bases with no gene match: 7. In germline, CDR1 is KGHSH, CDR2 LQKENI. The CDR3 is CASSTGRRAYEQYF. The CDR3 DNA is TGTGCCAGCTCGACAGGGCGCCGAGCCTACGAGCAGTACTTC.

This clonotype was seen only once. A much more abundant neighbour one base away suggests this may be a read error. The genes are TRBV6-6 and TRBJ1-1; 9 bases line up with TRBD1. V shed 11 bases, J shed 0 bases, and the junction held 13 bases outside the gene matches. The germline V gene has CDR1 MNHNY and CDR2 SVGAGI (reference sequence). CDR3 length: 16 amino acids. The CDR3 sequence is CASSTGTGNMNTEAFF. The DNA of the CDR3 is TGTGCCTCGTCAACCGGGACAGGGAATATGAACACTGAAGCTTTCTTT.

This sequence joins TRBV7-6 and TRBJ2-2; 7 bases are shared with TRBD2. The J segment lost 5 bases and the V segment lost 2 bases, leaving 11 bases of the junction unmatched. In germline, CDR1 is SGHVS, CDR2 FNYEAQ. This CDR3 has 17 residues. The chain's CDR3 is CASSLIGGGPSTGELFF. CDR3 DNA sequence: TGTGCCAGCAGCTTAATCGGCGGGGGACCCAGTACCGGGGAGCTGTTTTTT.

This clonotype was seen many times. The rearrangement links TRBV6-5 to TRBJ2-7, with D possibly matching TRBD2 (6 bases). Germline V CDR1 and CDR2: MNHEY, SVGAGI. CDR3 length: 11 residues. CDR3 sequence: CASRGLENEYF. In nucleotides, the CDR3 is TGTGCAAGCCGGGGACTCGAAAATGAGTACTTC.

The table lists this clonotype with many counts. The genes are TRBV7-9 and TRBJ2-5, with 7 bases fitting TRBD1. Germline CDR1 SEHNR, CDR2 FQNEAQ (reference sequence). The CDR3 is made up of 15 amino acids. V shed 2 bases and J 1 base; nucleotides not matched to a gene: 4. For the CDR3, the DNA is TGTGCCAGCAGCTTATCCGGGACAGTCCAAGAGACCCAGTACTTC. Its translation: CASSLSGTVQETQYF.

This clonotype was picked up a small number of times. V gene TRBV20-1 combines with J gene TRBJ2-3; 11 positions agree with TRBD2. CDR3 length: 14 amino acids. CDR1 is DFQATT, CDR2 SNEGSKA, per germline (reference sequence). Trimming took 6 bases from V and 4 from J; bases not matched to a gene: 6. The CDR3 reads CSADSGGAPDTQYF. CDR3 DNA sequence: TGCAGTGCGGATAGCGGGGGGGCCCCAGATACGCAGTATTTT.

This clonotype was detected many times. The DNA for the CDR3 is TGCGCCAGCAGCCAAGATGCGAGACAGGACTTTACCTACGAGCAGTACTTC. It codes for CASSQDARQDFTYEQYF. This chain connects TRBV4-1 to TRBJ2-7, with TRBD1 as a possible D gene (6 bases). The CDR3 contains 17 residues. Germline V gene lookup returns CDR1 MGHRA and CDR2 YSYEKL. V was clipped by 0 bases and J by 2 bases, with 17 bases between them.

This clonotype was counted ten times or more. This chain joins TRBV6-6 and TRBJ1-5; D gene uncertain. Germline V CDR1 and CDR2: MNHNY, SVGAGI (reference sequence). The CDR3 covers 14 residues. The ends were cut back, 2 bases at V and 2 bases at J, with 7 bases in the middle. The CDR3 is CASSYPAGNQPQHF. The CDR3, as DNA: TGTGCCAGCAGTTACCCTGCGGGCAATCAGCCCCAGCATTTT.

The chain combines TRBV7-8 with TRBJ2-5, with D uncertain. Germline CDR1 is SGHVS and CDR2 is FQNEAQ. CDR3 length equals 14 residues. Trimming took 5 bases from V and 1 from J, leaving 11 bases between them. As DNA, the CDR3 is TGTGCCAGCAGCCCGCCTCGACTCCAAGAGACCCAGTACTTC. Its translation is CASSPPRLQETQYF.

The genes are TRBV6-6 and TRBJ2-4; 9 nucleotides agree with TRBD1. Germline assignment: CDR1 MNHNY and CDR2 SVGAGI (reference sequence). The CDR3 runs to 16 residues. V was clipped by 5 bases and J by 2 bases; unmatched bases: 7. CDR3 amino acids: CASSTSTGGTKNIQYF. Written as DNA, the CDR3 is TGTGCCAGCAGTACCTCGACAGGGGGGACCAAAAACATTCAGTACTTC.

This clonotype was seen ten or more times. The rearrangement joins TRBV5-4 to TRBJ1-1; perhaps TRBD1 as D (6 bases). Trimming pared 0 bases from V and 6 bases from J, leaving 12 bases between. The germline gives CDR1 SGHNT, CDR2 YYREEE (reference sequence). The CDR3 totals 14 residues. The CDR3 region has the DNA TGTGCCAGCAGCTTGGGGGGGCTTAGAGCTGAAGCTTTCTTT. It yields the protein CASSLGGLRAEAFF.

This clonotype occurred many times. V gene TRBV6-6 combines with J gene TRBJ2-7; 12 bases are a match to TRBD2. J was trimmed by 3 bases and V by 5 bases; bases with no gene match: 2. Germline V lookup: CDR1 MNHNY, CDR2 SVGAGI (reference sequence). This CDR3 contains 14 residues. CDR3 coding DNA: TGTGCCAGCAGTCAGACTAGCGGGGGCTACGAGCAGTACTTC. Amino acid sequence: CASSQTSGGYEQYF.

At least ten counts were recorded for this clonotype. The CDR3 loop is CASSDRVKGSYNEQFF. The CDR3 DNA sequence: TGTGCCAGCAGCGACAGGGTGAAGGGATCCTACAATGAGCAGTTCTTC. V gene TRBV11-3 combines with J gene TRBJ2-1; TRBD1 aligns across 7 bases. Trimming took 5 bases from V and 1 from J; bases not matched to a gene: 8. This CDR3 contains 16 residues. CDR1 and CDR2 (germline): SGHNT, YENEEA.

This clonotype appeared a few times. V and J are TRBV7-2 and TRBJ2-5; D not certain. Trimming removed 4 bases from V and 4 bases from J, with 13 bases in between. The CDR3 runs to 14 residues. Germline V lookup: CDR1 SGHTA, CDR2 FQGNSA. In nucleotides, the CDR3 is TGTGCCAGCAGCTCGGGTCCTCGCCGAGAGACCCAGTACTTC. As protein: CASSSGPRRETQYF.

There are many counts of this clonotype. The chain combines TRBV19 with TRBJ2-5; TRBD2 matches 9 bases. Germline CDR1 reads LNHDA; CDR2 reads SQIVND (reference sequence). The J segment lost 4 bases and the V segment lost 3 bases, leaving 6 bases of the junction unmatched. The CDR3 has 15 amino acids. The CDR3 DNA reads as TGTGCCAGTAGTATCTCCCTGCGGGGGGGAGAGACCCAGTACTTC. Residues: CASSISLRGGETQYF.

This clonotype was recorded many times. The chain employs TRBV24-1 and TRBJ2-5; 8 bases map to TRBD2. V was pared by 4 bases and J by 2 bases, with 11 bases of the junction left unmatched. The length of the CDR3 is 17 residues. The germline gives CDR1 KGHDR, CDR2 SFDVKD. CDR3 in DNA: TGTGCCACCAGTGACCCTTTAGCCGGGGGGGCGCAAGAGACCCAGTACTTC. It yields the protein CATSDPLAGGAQETQYF.

This clonotype showed up many times. This chain uses TRBV5-1 with TRBJ1-4, with D unresolved. Trimming left V 4 bases short and J 6 bases short, with 10 bases between. Per germline, CDR1 SGHRS and CDR2 YFSETQ. The CDR3 loop spans 13 amino acids. Here the CDR3 reads CASSATADEKLFF. In nucleotides, the CDR3 is TGCGCCAGCAGCGCGACGGCTGATGAAAAACTGTTTTTT.